A selection of T cell receptor beta chains follows, all from one sample in a study of memory CD4+ T cells and cytomegalovirus serostatus. The table came from immunoSEQ multiplex PCR; TCRdb's copy has only in-frame clones and leaves some out. The sample holds around 84,000 clones, approximately 84% seen once. Sequencing was done on a sample of memory CD4+ T cells from blood. These receptor sequences come from an adult in good health and CMV-seronegative. Each CDR3 is given with its conserved first and last residue. D genes are given only for firm matches. The size entry is marked missing in some rows and otherwise reads once, few, many or a size class.

CDR3: CASSSTGFNSPLHF; DNA: TGTGCCAGCAGCTCGACAGGTTTTAATTCACCCCTCCACTTT; size: .; V: TRBV13; D: .; J: TRBJ1-6
CDR3: CASSLAEYSGNTIYF; DNA: TGCGCCAGCAGCTTGGCGGAGTACAGTGGAAACACCATATATTTT; size: once; V: TRBV5-1; D: .; J: TRBJ1-3
CDR3: CASSPQTGGTEAFF; DNA: TGTGCCAGCTCACCGCAAACAGGGGGCACTGAAGCTTTCTTT; size: .; V: TRBV18; D: TRBD1; J: TRBJ1-1
CDR3: CATRGGGAQETQYF; DNA: TGTGCCACGAGGGGCGGGGGGGCACAAGAGACCCAGTACTTC; size: .; V: TRBV28; D: TRBD2; J: TRBJ2-5
CDR3: CASSFDSGNYEQYF; DNA: TGCGCCAGCAGCTTCGACTCGGGGAACTACGAGCAGTACTTC; size: .; V: TRBV5-1; D: .; J: TRBJ2-7
CDR3: CASSLDYAPYNEQFF; DNA: TGTGCCAGCAGCTTAGATTACGCACCCTACAATGAGCAGTTCTTC; size: .; V: TRBV11-3; D: .; J: TRBJ2-1
CDR3: CASSLESVRNSPLHF; DNA: TGTGCCAGCAGCTTAGAATCCGTGCGTAATTCACCCCTCCACTTT; size: few; V: TRBV7-2; D: .; J: TRBJ1-6
CDR3: CASSEGGEAKNIQYF; DNA: TGCGCCAGCAGTGAGGGAGGGGAGGCCAAAAACATTCAGTACTTC; size: once; V: TRBV10-1; D: .; J: TRBJ2-4
CDR3: CASSQANRLNYGYTF; DNA: TGCGCCAGCAGCCAAGCGAACAGACTTAACTATGGCTACACCTTC; size: .; V: TRBV4-3; D: .; J: TRBJ1-2
CDR3: CASSKSREETQYF; DNA: TGTGCCAGCAGCAAGAGTAGAGAAGAGACCCAGTACTTC; size: .; V: TRBV21-1; D: .; J: TRBJ2-5
CDR3: CASTQTGQTYYEQYF; DNA: TGTGCCAGCACTCAAACCGGACAGACCTACTACGAGCAGTACTTC; size: .; V: TRBV7-2; D: .; J: TRBJ2-7
CDR3: CASRGQGTNTGELFF; DNA: TGTGCCAGCAGAGGACAGGGAACGAACACCGGGGAGCTGTTTTTT; size: .; V: TRBV11-1; D: TRBD1; J: TRBJ2-2
CDR3: CSVAEPGVSNEQFF; DNA: TGCAGCGTTGCGGAGCCAGGGGTAAGCAATGAGCAGTTCTTC; size: .; V: TRBV29-1; D: .; J: TRBJ2-1
CDR3: CASSPNTVPGTFF; DNA: TGCGCCAGCAGTCCCAATACAGTGCCGGGAACTTTCTTT; size: .; V: TRBV10-1; D: .; J: TRBJ1-1
CDR3: CASSQDGAGGSSTDTQYF; DNA: TGCGCCAGCAGCCAAGATGGAGCGGGGGGGTCTAGCACAGATACGCAGTATTTT; size: .; V: TRBV4-3; D: TRBD2; J: TRBJ2-3
CDR3: CASSQDRSSWSGANVLTF; DNA: TGCGCCAGCAGCCAAGATCGGTCTAGCTGGTCTGGGGCCAACGTCCTGACTTTC; size: .; V: TRBV4-1; D: .; J: TRBJ2-6
CDR3: CASSTGVSQPQHF; DNA: TGTGCCAGCAGTACCGGGGTCAGTCAGCCCCAGCATTTT; size: .; V: TRBV6-5; D: .; J: TRBJ1-5
CDR3: CASRLRGFGYTF; DNA: TGTGCCAGCAGGTTGAGGGGGTTCGGCTACACCTTC; size: .; V: TRBV6-5; D: .; J: TRBJ1-2
CDR3: CASSLEAGVDTQYF; DNA: TGCGCCAGCAGCTTGGAAGCGGGCGTAGATACGCAGTATTTT; size: .; V: TRBV5-1; D: .; J: TRBJ2-3
CDR3: CASSPTGQGAYEQYF; DNA: TGTGCCAGCAGCCCCACCGGGCAGGGGGCCTACGAGCAGTACTTC; size: .; V: TRBV7-3; D: TRBD1; J: TRBJ2-7
CDR3: CASSVGVYNSPLHF; DNA: TGTGCCAGCAGCGTAGGAGTCTATAATTCACCCCTCCACTTT; size: .; V: TRBV9; D: .; J: TRBJ1-6
CDR3: CASSLGDGNQPQHF; DNA: TGTGCCAGCAGTTTAGGCGACGGCAATCAGCCCCAGCATTTT; size: few; V: TRBV27; D: .; J: TRBJ1-5
CDR3: CATSRGDRGRNTEAFF; DNA: TGTGCCACCAGCAGGGGAGACAGGGGGAGAAACACTGAAGCTTTCTTT; size: .; V: TRBV15; D: TRBD1; J: TRBJ1-1
CDR3: CASSLAGQIYEQYF; DNA: TGTGCCAGCAGCTTAGCGGGACAAATCTACGAGCAGTACTTC; size: .; V: TRBV7-8; D: .; J: TRBJ2-7
CDR3: CAISGNSGRNQETQYF; DNA: TGTGCCATCAGTGGGAACTCGGGACGGAATCAAGAGACCCAGTACTTC; size: .; V: TRBV10-3; D: .; J: TRBJ2-5
CDR3: CAWSFPESGNTIYF; DNA: TGTGCCTGGAGTTTCCCGGAATCTGGAAACACCATATATTTT; size: .; V: TRBV30; D: .; J: TRBJ1-3
CDR3: CATVGFDSNQPQHF; DNA: TGTGCCACCGTTGGTTTCGATAGCAATCAGCCCCAGCATTTT; size: .; V: TRBV6-5; D: .; J: TRBJ1-5
CDR3: CASSSSGGKQFF; DNA: TGTGCCAGCAGTTCCAGCGGGGGTAAGCAGTTCTTC; size: .; V: TRBV6-5; D: TRBD2; J: TRBJ2-1
CDR3: CASSQEIIRDSLNQPQHF; DNA: TGCGCCAGCAGCCAAGAAATCATCCGGGACAGCCTAAATCAGCCCCAGCATTTT; size: .; V: TRBV4-1; D: TRBD1; J: TRBJ1-5
CDR3: CAWSVQDIGYTF; DNA: TGTGCCTGGAGTGTACAGGACATTGGCTACACCTTC; size: once; V: TRBV30; D: .; J: TRBJ1-2
CDR3: CASSLVPQETQYF; DNA: TGTGCCAGCAGCTTAGTTCCACAAGAGACCCAGTACTTC; size: .; V: TRBV7-8; D: .; J: TRBJ2-5
CDR3: CASSLVGTGGEKLFF; DNA: TGTGCCAGCAGTTTAGTCGGGACAGGGGGTGAAAAACTGTTTTTT; size: once; V: TRBV28; D: TRBD1; J: TRBJ1-4
CDR3: CASSIQEGYEQYF; DNA: TGTGCCAGTAGTATACAGGAGGGGTACGAGCAGTACTTC; size: .; V: TRBV19; D: .; J: TRBJ2-7
CDR3: CASSQGSGGRDTEAFF; DNA: TGTGCCAGCAGCCAAGGCAGTGGGGGACGGGACACTGAAGCTTTCTTT; size: .; V: TRBV4-2; D: .; J: TRBJ1-1
CDR3: CASSLEGQRTEAFF; DNA: TGCGCCAGCAGCTTGGAGGGCCAGAGGACTGAAGCTTTCTTT; size: .; V: TRBV5-1; D: .; J: TRBJ1-1
CDR3: CASSTGYQSYEQYF; DNA: TGTGCCAGTAGTACAGGTTATCAGTCCTACGAGCAGTACTTC; size: .; V: TRBV19; D: .; J: TRBJ2-7
CDR3: CASSPRTSGTSYEQYF; DNA: TGTGCCAGCTCACCTAGGACTAGCGGGACCTCCTACGAGCAGTACTTC; size: .; V: TRBV18; D: TRBD2; J: TRBJ2-7
CDR3: CASSPGTGGDEQYF; DNA: TGTGCCAGCAGTCCCGGGACAGGGGGCGACGAGCAGTACTTC; size: .; V: TRBV2; D: TRBD1; J: TRBJ2-7
CDR3: CASSNPSQPQHF; DNA: TGTGCCAGTAGTAACCCTTCACAGCCCCAGCATTTT; size: .; V: TRBV19; D: .; J: TRBJ1-5
CDR3: CASSFPGQESTNEKLFF; DNA: TGTGCCAGCAGCTTTCCGGGGCAGGAATCAACTAATGAAAAACTGTTTTTT; size: .; V: TRBV5-8; D: .; J: TRBJ1-4
CDR3: CASSPVGNEQFF; DNA: TGTGCCAGCTCACCAGTCGGCAATGAGCAGTTCTTC; size: .; V: TRBV18; D: .; J: TRBJ2-1
CDR3: CAWTAGGPYNEQFF; DNA: TGTGCCTGGACAGCGGGGGGACCCTACAATGAGCAGTTCTTC; size: .; V: TRBV30; D: TRBD2; J: TRBJ2-1
CDR3: CASSWEPSTGDYGYTF; DNA: TGCGCCAGCAGCTGGGAACCCTCGACAGGGGACTATGGCTACACCTTC; size: .; V: TRBV5-1; D: TRBD1; J: TRBJ1-2
CDR3: CASSRGTGAEAFF; DNA: TGTGCCAGTAGTAGAGGGACAGGCGCTGAAGCTTTCTTT; size: .; V: TRBV19; D: TRBD1; J: TRBJ1-1
CDR3: CASSLTIDSNEQFF; DNA: TGTGCCAGCAGCCTCACGATAGATAGCAATGAGCAGTTCTTC; size: .; V: TRBV11-3; D: .; J: TRBJ2-1
CDR3: CASSLRGRGNQPQHF; DNA: TGTGCCAGCAGTTTAAGAGGGAGGGGAAATCAGCCCCAGCATTTT; size: .; V: TRBV28; D: .; J: TRBJ1-5
CDR3: CAISWTEETQYF; DNA: TGTGCCATCAGCTGGACGGAAGAGACCCAGTACTTC; size: .; V: TRBV10-3; D: .; J: TRBJ2-5
CDR3: CAWSVSGIYYGYTF; DNA: TGTGCCTGGAGTGTCTCTGGAATTTACTATGGCTACACCTTC; size: .; V: TRBV30; D: .; J: TRBJ1-2
CDR3: CASSETGRGTQYF; DNA: TGTGCCAGTAGTGAAACAGGACGGGGGACCCAGTACTTC; size: .; V: TRBV19; D: .; J: TRBJ2-5
CDR3: CASSELGQGSEAFF; DNA: TGTGCCAGCAGTGAATTAGGTCAGGGATCCGAAGCTTTCTTT; size: .; V: TRBV6-1; D: .; J: TRBJ1-1
CDR3: CASSLSGSNTEAFF; DNA: TGTGCCAGCAGCTTAAGTGGTTCAAACACTGAAGCTTTCTTT; size: .; V: TRBV7-2; D: .; J: TRBJ1-1
CDR3: CATNPGPNQPQHF; DNA: TGTGCCACCAACCCGGGGCCCAATCAGCCCCAGCATTTT; size: .; V: TRBV2; D: .; J: TRBJ1-5
CDR3: CASSLGGGPGELFF; DNA: TGTGCCAGCAGCTTAGGAGGCGGTCCCGGGGAGCTGTTTTTT; size: .; V: TRBV13; D: .; J: TRBJ2-2
CDR3: CASSISSSGANVLTF; DNA: TGTGCCAGTAGTATCTCCAGCTCTGGGGCCAACGTCCTGACTTTC; size: .; V: TRBV19; D: .; J: TRBJ2-6
CDR3: CASSPRGNSGNTIYF; DNA: TGTGCCAGCTCACCACGAGGGAACTCTGGAAACACCATATATTTT; size: few; V: TRBV18; D: .; J: TRBJ1-3
CDR3: CASSYAGQGETYGYTF; DNA: TGTGCCAGCAGTTACGCCGGACAGGGGGAAACCTATGGCTACACCTTC; size: few; V: TRBV6-5; D: TRBD1; J: TRBJ1-2
CDR3: CASQQGGSLGNTIYF; DNA: TGTGCCAGCCAACAAGGGGGCTCCCTCGGAAACACCATATATTTT; size: .; V: TRBV27; D: TRBD1; J: TRBJ1-3
CDR3: CASSVAWEADGGYTF; DNA: TGTGCCAGCAGCGTCGCCTGGGAGGCAGATGGTGGCTACACCTTC; size: .; V: TRBV9; D: .; J: TRBJ1-2